These 27 T cell receptor beta chains share one sample of origin, sequenced in a study of blood T cell repertoires in COVID-19. This table comes from immunoSEQ multiplex PCR, and its TCRdb copy is limited to in-frame clones, with some not included. The data hold approximately 160,000 clones, with around 82% observed a single time. The sequenced sample consisted of PBMCs or T cells enriched from blood (not recorded which). The receptors stem from a man aged 40-50 years who had recovered from COVID-19.

This chain links TRBV6-2 or TRBV6-3 with TRBJ2-2; possible D gene TRBD2, 6 bases. V lost 2 bases and J lost 6, with 31 bases in between. The germline CDR1 and CDR2 sequences are MNHEY and SVGEGT. CDR3 length: 21 amino acids. CDR3 sequence (DNA): TGTGCCAGCAGTTACCTGGTGGAGGGCTGGGTGCTAGATCTTGATTCCGGGGAGCTGTTTTTT. It codes for CASSYLVEGWVLDLDSGELFF.

This chain links TRBV19 with TRBJ2-1; D might be TRBD2 (5 bases). This CDR3 spans 14 amino acids. Germline CDR1 and CDR2: LNHDA and SQIVND (reference sequence). V lost 9 bases and J 5 bases, leaving 17 bases between the germline ends. The CDR3: CASKPGIANNEQFF. In DNA form, the CDR3 reads TGTGCCAGCAAACCCGGGATCGCAAACAATGAGCAGTTCTTC.

This chain links TRBV12-3 or TRBV12-4 with TRBJ1-1, with D unclear. Deletions cut 4 bases from V and 7 bases from J, with 10 bases between. The CDR3 contains 12 residues. CDR3 nucleotides: TGTGCCAGCAGTTCTACAGAGCTTGAAGCTTTCTTT. This translates into CASSSTELEAFF.

The chain recombines TRBV7-8 with TRBJ1-2; 9 bases map to TRBD1. After removal of 5 bases from V and 4 bases from J, the junction contained 2 bases not matched to a gene. There are 13 residues in the CDR3. Germline V gene data show CDR1 as SGHVS and CDR2 as FQNEAQ. The CDR3, as DNA: TGTGCCAGCAGCCCGACAGGGGGCTATGGCTACACCTTC. Residues: CASSPTGGYGYTF.

V and J are TRBV3-1 (or the pseudogene TRBV3-2) and TRBJ2-1; the match to TRBD2 covers 11 bases. Germline lookup yields CDR1 LGHDT and CDR2 YNNKEL (reference sequence). This CDR3 region has 16 residues. Trimming cost V 3 bases and J 6 bases; bases outside gene matches: 7. The CDR3 region is CASSQDSGGAFNEQFF. In nucleotides, the CDR3 is TGTGCCAGCAGCCAGGATAGCGGGGGGGCCTTCAATGAGCAGTTCTTC.

The rearrangement links TRBV30 to TRBJ1-5; D unclear. Looked up from germline, CDR1 is GTSNPN and CDR2 is SVGIG (reference sequence). This CDR3 has 14 residues. The germline V and J ends were trimmed by 0 bases and 5 bases, with 11 bases remaining between them. CDR3 protein: CAWSVRRFDQPQHF. CDR3 in DNA: TGTGCCTGGAGTGTACGGCGGTTCGATCAGCCCCAGCATTTT.

The chain employs TRBV11-2 and TRBJ1-2, with 8 bases fitting TRBD1. From germline, CDR1 is SGHAT and CDR2 FQNNGV. The CDR3 consists of 15 residues. The ends lost 0 bases at V and 8 bases at J; junction bases unmatched: 8. CDR3 sequence (DNA): TGTGCCAGCAGCTTAGATGGACAGGGAATTTACGGCTACACCTTC. As protein: CASSLDGQGIYGYTF.

This sequence joins TRBV11-3 and TRBJ2-1; 7 bases agree with TRBD2. The V gene end was trimmed by 4 bases and the J gene end by 0 bases; junction bases not matched to a gene: 9. The CDR3 runs 17 residues. The V gene's germline CDR1 is SGHNT and CDR2 YENEEA. The CDR3 here is CASSSRRGGGSYNEQFF. Here the CDR3 DNA reads TGTGCCAGCAGCTCCCGGAGGGGCGGGGGCTCCTACAATGAGCAGTTCTTC. Full variable domain (remainder filled in from reference TRBV11-3 and TRBJ2-1): EAGVVQSPRYKIIEKKQPVAFWCNPISGHNTLYWYLQNLGQGPELLIRYENEEAVDDSQLPKDRFSAERLKGVDSTLKIQPAELGDSAVYLCASSSRRGGGSYNEQFFGPGTRLTVL.

The chain uses TRBV5-6 and TRBJ1-2, with no clear D. The CDR3 consists of 13 residues. V was shortened by 4 bases and J by 12 bases, with 19 bases between the two germline ends. The V gene's germline CDR1 is SGHDT and CDR2 YYEEEE. CDR3 residues: CASSPGSSRADTF. The CDR3, as DNA: TGTGCCAGCAGCCCGGGGTCTTCACGGGCGGACACCTTC. The whole variable domain, filled in from reference TRBV5-6 and TRBJ1-2, reads DAGVTQSPTHLIKTRGQQVTLRCSPKSGHDTVSWYQQALGQGPQFIFQYYEEEERQRGNFPDRFSGHQFPNYSSELNVNALLLGDSALYLCASSPGSSRADTFGSGTRLTVV.

This clone has ten or more counts. The chain uses TRBV3-1 (or the pseudogene TRBV3-2) and TRBJ1-2; D is ambiguous. The V end was cut by 3 bases, the J end by 8 bases, with 10 bases between. This CDR3 has 12 amino acids. Looked up from germline, CDR1 is LGHDT and CDR2 is YNNKEL (reference sequence). CDR3 DNA sequence: TGTGCCAGCAGCCAGGGTGGAGGCGGCTACACCTTC. Translated, it gives CASSQGGGGYTF.

This chain links TRBV7-3 with TRBJ2-5; perhaps TRBD2 as D (6 bases). V gave up 5 bases and J gave up 3 bases, with 16 bases separating them. Germline V gives CDR1 SGHTA, CDR2 FQGTGA. The CDR3 sequence is 15 residues long. CDR3 coding DNA: TGTGCCAGCAGCAAGACGTCGGCTAGCGAAGAGACCCAGTACTTC. Translated: CASSKTSASEETQYF.

This chain uses TRBV7-3 with TRBJ1-3; D is undetermined. CDR3 size: 13 residues. Germline V CDR1 and CDR2: SGHTA, FQGTGA. The V end lost 5 bases, the J end lost 4 bases, and 9 bases lay between the germline ends. The CDR3 coding sequence is TGTGCCAGCAGCGAACAGCTAGGAAACACCATATATTTT. Amino acids: CASSEQLGNTIYF.

J is TRBJ2-5 and V is TRBV10-2; unclear D gene. Germline lookup yields CDR1 WSHSY and CDR2 SAAADI. The CDR3 totals 14 residues. V was pared by 6 bases and J by 0 bases, with 11 bases between. The CDR3 coding sequence is TGCGCCAGCAGAACTACTCGGTACCAAGAGACCCAGTACTTC. This encodes CASRTTRYQETQYF.

V is TRBV23-1 and J is TRBJ2-5; TRBD2 matches at 8 bases. TRBV23-1 is designated an ORF whose function remains uncertain. The CDR3 runs 18 residues. The V and J ends lost 2 bases and 1 base, in that order; junction bases with no gene match: 12. CDR3 residues: CASSQPWTSSVFQETQYF. Here the CDR3 DNA reads TGCGCCAGCAGTCAACCGTGGACTAGCTCAGTCTTCCAAGAGACCCAGTACTTC.

The chain joins TRBV27 to TRBJ2-4; TRBD2 is a possible D gene (6 bases). CDR1 is MNHEY, CDR2 SMNVEV, per germline (reference sequence). This CDR3 comprises 17 residues. V was cut by 2 bases and J by 4 bases, with 18 bases left in between. The CDR3 spells CASSLGVGAGNKNIQYF. CDR3 nucleotide sequence: TGTGCCAGCAGTTTAGGGGTCGGCGCGGGGAATAAAAACATTCAGTACTTC.

This rearrangement joins TRBV7-9 to TRBJ2-3; D perhaps matches TRBD2 (6 bases). CDR1 is SEHNR and CDR2 is FQNEAQ in the germline V gene (reference sequence). Deletions cut 5 bases from V and 5 bases from J, with 11 bases between. CDR3 length equals 13 residues. The CDR3 loop reads CASSPGTRDTQYF. As DNA, the CDR3 is TGTGCCAGCAGCCCAGGGACTCGAGATACGCAGTATTTT.

This chain connects TRBV24-1 to TRBJ2-3, with TRBD2 as a possible D gene (5 bases). V gave up 4 bases and J gave up 4 bases, with 20 bases separating them. Germline CDR1 reads KGHDR; CDR2 reads SFDVKD. The CDR3 runs 17 residues. The CDR3 bases are TGTGCCACCAGTGACCAGGCAGCCGGGGTTTCTGCAGATACGCAGTATTTT. It translates to CATSDQAAGVSADTQYF.

This clone was seen a few times. V gene TRBV2 combines with J gene TRBJ1-2, with 9 bases fitting TRBD1. V was pared by 7 bases and J by 5 bases, with 5 bases of the junction left unmatched. CDR1 and CDR2 from the germline V gene are SNHLY and FYNNEI. There are 13 residues in the CDR3. Here the CDR3 reads CASKGQGMYGYTF. The DNA of the CDR3 is TGTGCCAGCAAGGGACAGGGAATGTATGGCTACACCTTC.

At least ten counts were recorded for this clone. The chain recombines TRBV6-5 with TRBJ1-2, with TRBD1 matching over 8 bases. The CDR3 covers 14 residues. In germline, CDR1 is MNHEY, CDR2 SVGAGI. The junction had 9 bases not matched to a gene; V was cut back by 7 bases and J by 5 bases. CDR3 loop: CASNRVQGAYGYTF. The CDR3 coding sequence is TGTGCCAGCAATAGAGTTCAGGGGGCTTATGGCTACACCTTC.

This rearrangement joins TRBV7-3 to TRBJ2-7, with TRBD1 identical over 9 bases. CDR3 length: 13 amino acids. V lost 4 bases and J lost 6; bases outside the gene matches: 4. Germline loops: CDR1 SGHTA, CDR2 FQGTGA. DNA of the CDR3: TGTGCCAGCAGCTCGACAGGGGGGGGCGAGCAGTACTTC. It specifies CASSSTGGGEQYF.

The genes are TRBV2 and TRBJ1-6; D is undetermined. V was shortened by 10 bases and J by 6 bases, with 16 bases between the two germline ends. Germline V lookup: CDR1 SNHLY, CDR2 FYNNEI. The CDR3 is made up of 14 amino acids. The CDR3 DNA reads as TGTGCCACTGGGAGGGATTATCGTAATTCACCCCTCCACTTT. This encodes CATGRDYRNSPLHF.

J is TRBJ2-5 and V is TRBV5-1; D is ambiguous. Germline V gene sequence: CDR1 SGHRS, CDR2 YFSETQ. Trimming left V 6 bases short and J 0 bases short, with 12 bases between. There are 14 residues in the CDR3. CDR3 region: CASKLSPDQETQYF. CDR3 sequence (DNA): TGCGCCAGCAAGCTCTCTCCGGACCAAGAGACCCAGTACTTC.

The chain couples TRBV25-1 to TRBJ2-5, with 9 bases identical to TRBD1. This CDR3 comprises 14 residues. V was pared by 6 bases and J by 3 bases, with 5 bases of the junction left unmatched. In germline, CDR1 is MGHDK, CDR2 SYGVNS. CDR3 protein: CASSNGTGKETQYF. As DNA, the CDR3 is TGTGCCAGCAGCAACGGGACAGGGAAAGAGACCCAGTACTTC.

The J gene is TRBJ1-2, the V gene TRBV24-1; no definite D call. This CDR3 is 16 amino acids long. Between the trimmed V and J ends, which lost 3 bases and 3 bases, there was a span of 16 bases. Germline V gene data show CDR1 as KGHDR and CDR2 as SFDVKD. The CDR3: CATSDDRDPKDYGYTF. The CDR3 bases are TGTGCCACCAGTGATGACCGGGATCCGAAAGACTATGGCTACACCTTC.

Written as DNA, the CDR3 is TGTGCCAGCAGCCCGAGGGGAGGCAGAACTAACTATGGCTACACCTTC. Its protein product is CASSPRGGRTNYGYTF. This chain links TRBV9 with TRBJ1-2; possibly TRBD1 for D (5 bases). Germline V gene lookup returns CDR1 SGDLS and CDR2 YYNGEE. The CDR3 totals 16 residues. V gave up 4 bases and J gave up 0 bases, with 16 bases separating them.

This clone is a singleton in its sample. The chain recombines TRBV21-1 with TRBJ2-7; the D segment call TRBD2 is taken from the table without a DNA check. TRBV21-1 is tagged as a pseudogene. The CDR3 runs to 15 residues. The CDR3 loop is CASSKVQSGLYEQYV. The CDR3, as DNA: TGTGCCAGCAGCAAAGTGCAAAGCGGCCTATACGAGCAGTACGTC.

The chain recombines TRBV6-6 with TRBJ2-7; 15 positions agree with TRBD2. V was clipped by 0 bases and J by 6 bases; unmatched bases: 3. The CDR3 is 16 amino acids. Germline V gene sequence: CDR1 MNHNY, CDR2 SVGAGI (reference sequence). In DNA form, the CDR3 reads TGTGCCAGCAGTTACTCGGGACTAGCGGGGGGTGGCGAGCAGTACGTC. Translating gives CASSYSGLAGGGEQYV.